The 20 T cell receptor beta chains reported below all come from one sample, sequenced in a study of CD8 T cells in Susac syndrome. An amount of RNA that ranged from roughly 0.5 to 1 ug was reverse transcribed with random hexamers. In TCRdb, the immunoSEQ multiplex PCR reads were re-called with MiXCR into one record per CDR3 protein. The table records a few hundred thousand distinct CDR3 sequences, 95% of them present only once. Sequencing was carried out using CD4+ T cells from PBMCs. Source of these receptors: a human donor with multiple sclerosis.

The CDR3 sequence is CASSWTGTGGWQPQHF. CDR3 DNA: TGTGCCAGCAGTTGGACCGGGACAGGGGGCTGGCAGCCCCAGCATTTT. The V call is TRBV12-3 or TRBV12-4, the J call TRBJ1-5; 12 bases are shared with TRBD1. With V trimmed by 4 bases and J by 7 bases, 8 bases remained unmatched. CDR3 length: 16 amino acids.

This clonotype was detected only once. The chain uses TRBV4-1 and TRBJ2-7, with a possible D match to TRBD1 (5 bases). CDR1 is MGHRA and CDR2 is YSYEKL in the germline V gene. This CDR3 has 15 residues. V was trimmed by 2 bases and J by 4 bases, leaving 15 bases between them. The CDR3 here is CASSQPVGRLYEQYF. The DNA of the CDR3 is TGCGCCAGCAGCCAACCCGTGGGGCGGTTATACGAGCAGTACTTC.

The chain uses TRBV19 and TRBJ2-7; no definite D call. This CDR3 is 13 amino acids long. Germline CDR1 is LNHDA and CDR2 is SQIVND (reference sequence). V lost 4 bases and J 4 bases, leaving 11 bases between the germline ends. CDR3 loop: CASSTRIWYEQYF. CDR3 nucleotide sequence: TGTGCCAGTAGTACCAGGATATGGTACGAGCAGTACTTC.

The CDR3 DNA reads as TGTGCCAGCAGCTCCACCGGGGCGGCCACGCAGTATTTT. Translated: CASSSTGAATQYF. The V and J genes are TRBV12-3 or TRBV12-4 and TRBJ2-3; D tentatively fits TRBD1 or TRBD2 (5 bases each). V lost 6 bases, J lost 9 bases, and 16 bases lay in between. The CDR3 sequence is 13 residues long.

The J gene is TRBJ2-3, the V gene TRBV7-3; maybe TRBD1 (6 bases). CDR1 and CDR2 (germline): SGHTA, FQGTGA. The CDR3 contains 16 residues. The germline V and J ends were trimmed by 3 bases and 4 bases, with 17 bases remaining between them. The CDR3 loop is CASSLDSAGGADTQYF. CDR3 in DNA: TGTGCCAGCAGCTTGGACTCGGCTGGGGGCGCAGATACGCAGTATTTT. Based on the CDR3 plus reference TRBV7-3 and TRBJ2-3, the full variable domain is GAGVSQTPSNKVTEKGKYVELRCDPISGHTALYWYRQSLGQGPEFLIYFQGTGAADDSGLPNDRFFAVRPEGSVSTLKIQRTERGDSAVYLCASSLDSAGGADTQYFGPGTRLTVL.

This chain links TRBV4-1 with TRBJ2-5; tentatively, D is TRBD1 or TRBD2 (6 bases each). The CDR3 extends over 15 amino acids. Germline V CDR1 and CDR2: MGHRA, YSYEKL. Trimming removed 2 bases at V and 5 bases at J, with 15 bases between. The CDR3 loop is CASSQMEGVRETQYF. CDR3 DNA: TGCGCCAGCAGCCAAATGGAGGGGGTACGGGAGACCCAGTACTTC.

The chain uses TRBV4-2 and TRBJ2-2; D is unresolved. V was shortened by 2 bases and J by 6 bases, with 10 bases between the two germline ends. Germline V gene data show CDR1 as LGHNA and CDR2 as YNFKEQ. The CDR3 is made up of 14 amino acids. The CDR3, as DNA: TGTGCCAGCAGCCAACTATCGGTGGCCGGGGAGCTGTTTTTT. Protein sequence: CASSQLSVAGELFF.

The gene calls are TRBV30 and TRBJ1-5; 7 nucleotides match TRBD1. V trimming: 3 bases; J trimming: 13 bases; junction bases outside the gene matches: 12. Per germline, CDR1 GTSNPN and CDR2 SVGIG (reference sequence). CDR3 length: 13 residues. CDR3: CAWRGEIGQEQHF. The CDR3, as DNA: TGTGCCTGGAGAGGGGAAATAGGACAGGAACAGCATTTT. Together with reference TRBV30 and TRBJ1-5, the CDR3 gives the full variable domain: SQTIHQWPATLVQPVGSPLSLECTVEGTSNPNLYWYRQAAGRGLQLLFYSVGIGQISSEVPQNLSASRPQDRQFILSSKKLLLSDSGFYLCAWRGEIGQEQHFGDGTRLSIL.

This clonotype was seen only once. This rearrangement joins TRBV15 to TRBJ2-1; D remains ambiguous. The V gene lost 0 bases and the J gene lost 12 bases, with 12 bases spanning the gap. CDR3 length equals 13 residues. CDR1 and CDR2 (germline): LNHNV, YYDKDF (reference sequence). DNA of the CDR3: TGTGCCACCAGCAGAGATGATCTATTGGTGCAGTTCTTC. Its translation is CATSRDDLLVQFF.

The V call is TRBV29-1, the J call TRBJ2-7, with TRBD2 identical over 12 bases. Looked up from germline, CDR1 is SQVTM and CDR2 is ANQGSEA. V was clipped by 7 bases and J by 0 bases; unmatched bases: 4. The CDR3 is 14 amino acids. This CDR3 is CSALTSGGSYEQYF. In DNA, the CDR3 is TGCAGCGCTCTGACTAGCGGGGGCTCCTACGAGCAGTACTTC.

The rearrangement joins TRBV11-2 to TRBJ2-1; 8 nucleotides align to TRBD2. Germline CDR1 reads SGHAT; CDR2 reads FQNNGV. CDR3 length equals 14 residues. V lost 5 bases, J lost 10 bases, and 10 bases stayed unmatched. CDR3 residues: CASSPRRQRGEQFF. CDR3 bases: TGTGCCAGCAGCCCCAGAAGGCAGCGGGGGGAGCAGTTCTTC.

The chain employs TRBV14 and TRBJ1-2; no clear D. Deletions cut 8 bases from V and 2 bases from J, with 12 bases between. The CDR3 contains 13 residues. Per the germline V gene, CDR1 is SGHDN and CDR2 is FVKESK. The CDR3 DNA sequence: TGTGCCAGCTCGGCTAAACGAAACTATGGCTACACCTTC. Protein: CASSAKRNYGYTF.

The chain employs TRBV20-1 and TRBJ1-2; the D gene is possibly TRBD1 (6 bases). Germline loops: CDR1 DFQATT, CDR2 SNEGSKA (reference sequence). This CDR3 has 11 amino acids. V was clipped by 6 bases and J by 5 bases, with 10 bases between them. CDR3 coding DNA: TGCAGTGCAACGACAGGTTATGGCTACACCTTC. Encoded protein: CSATTGYGYTF.

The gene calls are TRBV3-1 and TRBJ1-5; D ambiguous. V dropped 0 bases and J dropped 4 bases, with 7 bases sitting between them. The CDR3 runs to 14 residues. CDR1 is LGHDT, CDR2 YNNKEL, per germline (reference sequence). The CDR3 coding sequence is TGTGCCAGCAGCCAAGAGCTCAGAAATCAGCCCCAGCATTTT. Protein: CASSQELRNQPQHF. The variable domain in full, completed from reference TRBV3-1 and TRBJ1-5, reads DTAVSQTPKYLVTQMGNDKSIKCEQNLGHDTMYWYKQDSKKFLKIMFSYNNKELIINETVPNRFSPKSPDKAHLNLHINSLELGDSAVYFCASSQELRNQPQHFGDGTRLSIL.

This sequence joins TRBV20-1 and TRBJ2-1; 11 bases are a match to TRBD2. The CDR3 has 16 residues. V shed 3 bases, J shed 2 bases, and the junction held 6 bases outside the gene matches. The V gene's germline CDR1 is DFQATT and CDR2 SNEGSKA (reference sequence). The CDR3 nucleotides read TGCAGTGCTAGGACTAGCGGGAAGGGGACCTACAATGAGCAGTTCTTC. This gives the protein CSARTSGKGTYNEQFF.

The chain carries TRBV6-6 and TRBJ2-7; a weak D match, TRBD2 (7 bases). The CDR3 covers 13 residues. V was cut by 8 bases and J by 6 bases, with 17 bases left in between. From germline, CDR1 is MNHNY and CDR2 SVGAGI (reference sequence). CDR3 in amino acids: CASPSGRGGEQYF. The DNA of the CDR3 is TGTGCCAGCCCCTCTGGGAGGGGGGGCGAGCAGTACTTC.

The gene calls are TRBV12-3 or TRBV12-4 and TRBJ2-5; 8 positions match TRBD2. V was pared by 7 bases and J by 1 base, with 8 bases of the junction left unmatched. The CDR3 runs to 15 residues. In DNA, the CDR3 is TGTGCCAGCACCCACTTTAGCGGGGCCCAAGAGACCCAGTACTTC. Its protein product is CASTHFSGAQETQYF.

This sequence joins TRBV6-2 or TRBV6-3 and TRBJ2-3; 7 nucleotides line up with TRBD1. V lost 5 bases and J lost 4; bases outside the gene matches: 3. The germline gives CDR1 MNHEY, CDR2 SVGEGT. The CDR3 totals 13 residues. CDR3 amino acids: CASSQTGSDTQYF. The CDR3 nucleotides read TGTGCCAGCAGTCAGACAGGGTCAGATACGCAGTATTTT.

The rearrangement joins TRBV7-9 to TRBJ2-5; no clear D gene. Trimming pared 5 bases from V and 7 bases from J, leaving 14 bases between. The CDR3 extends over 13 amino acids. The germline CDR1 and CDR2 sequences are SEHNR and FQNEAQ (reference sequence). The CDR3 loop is CASSPALMATQYF. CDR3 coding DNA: TGTGCCAGCAGCCCTGCGCTTATGGCGACCCAGTACTTC.

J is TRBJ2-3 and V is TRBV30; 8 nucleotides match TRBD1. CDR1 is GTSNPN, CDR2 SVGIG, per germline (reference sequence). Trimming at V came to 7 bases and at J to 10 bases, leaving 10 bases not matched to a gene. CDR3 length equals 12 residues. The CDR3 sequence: CASTTGGWAQYF. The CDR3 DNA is TGTGCCTCCACTACAGGGGGTTGGGCGCAGTATTTT. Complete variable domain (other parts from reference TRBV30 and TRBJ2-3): SQTIHQWPATLVQPVGSPLSLECTVEGTSNPNLYWYRQAAGRGLQLLFYSVGIGQISSEVPQNLSASRPQDRQFILSSKKLLLSDSGFYLCASTTGGWAQYFGPGTRLTVL.